This T cell receptor beta chain stems from a study of blood T cell repertoires in COVID-19. Study as a whole: The United States, Italy and Spain provided the acute and convalescent COVID-19 samples. PBMCs, B-cell-depleted T cells, or T cells were the source of the cDNA or gDNA that made up the material.

V dropped 6 bases and J dropped 9 bases, with 21 bases sitting between them. This CDR3 is 14 amino acids long. Per the germline V gene, CDR1 is SQVTM and CDR2 is ANQGSEA. Original processing methods: Estimated nucleated cell counts came from reference gene primer amplification. Using immunoSEQ multiplex PCR, the repertoire was profiled, and TCRdb retains in-frame clones only, with some absent. Clone size and V and J calls were adopted from that table, with D and trimming inferred from the DNA. The table includes under 12,000 clones, 80% to 90% detected once. The receptor was isolated from a human donor in a cohort sampled during active COVID-19. The sample taken for sequencing was peripheral blood. This chain links TRBV29-1 with TRBJ2-1, with D perhaps TRBD1 (6 bases). CDR3 sequence (DNA): TGCAGCGTCCCTATAAGGGCCCGAGGGGGTGAGCAGTTCTTC. This encodes CSVPIRARGGEQFF.